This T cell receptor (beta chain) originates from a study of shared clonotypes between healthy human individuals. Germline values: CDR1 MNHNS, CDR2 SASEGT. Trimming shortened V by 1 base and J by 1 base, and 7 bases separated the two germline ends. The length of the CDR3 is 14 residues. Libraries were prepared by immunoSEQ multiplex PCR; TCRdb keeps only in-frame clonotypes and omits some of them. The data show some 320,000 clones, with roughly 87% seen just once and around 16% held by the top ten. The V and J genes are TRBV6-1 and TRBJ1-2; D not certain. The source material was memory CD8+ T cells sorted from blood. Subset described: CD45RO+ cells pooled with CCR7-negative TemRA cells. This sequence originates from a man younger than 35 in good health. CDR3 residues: CASSEGVVNYGYTF. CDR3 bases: TGTGCCAGCAGTGAAGGTGTCGTTAACTATGGCTACACCTTC.